These T cell receptor beta chains were read from a single sample in a study of shared clonotypes between healthy human individuals. Profiling relied on immunoSEQ multiplex PCR, and the TCRdb table lists in-frame clones only, not all of them. Of approximately 2,300,000 clones detected, roughly 90% appear once; the ten largest clones hold 0.37%. The sample taken for sequencing was naive CD4+ T cells from PBMCs. The origin of the receptors is a man aged 18 to 30 in good health. Some clones in this sample may be carry-over from other donors' samples. Both conserved end residues are part of each CDR3. The D gene is left open where the match is weak. Expanded clones get a size class; other rows say once, few or many, or leave the size out.

J: TRBJ1-6; V: TRBV18; D: TRBD1; size: NA; CDR3: CASSRDSYNSPLHF; DNA: TGTGCCAGCTCACGGGACAGCTATAATTCACCCCTCCACTTT
J: TRBJ2-1; V: TRBV7-9; D: NA; size: NA; CDR3: CASSPTYNEQFF; DNA: TGTGCCAGCAGCCCCACTTACAATGAGCAGTTCTTC
J: TRBJ2-5; V: TRBV4-1; D: TRBD2; size: NA; CDR3: CASSQASGTYQETQYF; DNA: TGCGCCAGCAGCCAAGCCAGCGGGACGTACCAAGAGACCCAGTACTTC
J: TRBJ1-6; V: TRBV4-1; D: NA; size: NA; CDR3: CASSQGPGVNNSPLHF; DNA: TGCGCCAGCAGCCAAGGTCCGGGAGTCAATAATTCACCCCTCCACTTT
J: TRBJ1-1; V: TRBV25-1; D: TRBD1; size: NA; CDR3: CASSESGRTGVEAFF; DNA: TGTGCCAGCAGTGAATCGGGAAGAACAGGGGTTGAAGCTTTCTTT
J: TRBJ2-3; V: TRBV7-9; D: NA; size: NA; CDR3: CASTLRGAIRTDTQYF; DNA: TGTGCCAGCACACTCCGGGGGGCGATCCGCACAGATACGCAGTATTTT
J: TRBJ2-5; V: TRBV6-5; D: TRBD2; size: NA; CDR3: CASSRGREETQYF; DNA: TGTGCCAGCAGCCGCGGGAGGGAAGAGACCCAGTACTTC
J: TRBJ2-6; V: TRBV28; D: NA; size: NA; CDR3: CASTSDGSGANVLTF; DNA: TGTGCCAGCACGAGCGACGGCTCTGGGGCCAACGTCCTGACTTTC
J: TRBJ2-7; V: TRBV30; D: TRBD2; size: NA; CDR3: CAWSEGLAEIYEQYF; DNA: TGTGCCTGGAGTGAGGGGCTAGCGGAGATTTACGAGCAGTACTTC
J: TRBJ1-3; V: TRBV27; D: NA; size: few; CDR3: CASSSITDGFHSGNTIYF; DNA: TGTGCCAGCAGTTCTATAACTGACGGATTCCACTCTGGAAACACCATATATTTT
J: TRBJ2-3; V: TRBV2; D: NA; size: NA; CDR3: CATASERTDTQYF; DNA: TGTGCCACTGCTAGCGAACGCACAGATACGCAGTATTTT
J: TRBJ1-2; V: TRBV7-6; D: TRBD1; size: NA; CDR3: CASSPDPGGGGYTF; DNA: TGTGCCAGCAGCCCAGACCCAGGGGGCGGTGGCTACACCTTC
J: TRBJ2-1; V: TRBV5-6; D: TRBD2; size: NA; CDR3: CASSRLAGYYNEQFF; DNA: TGTGCCAGCAGCCGACTAGCGGGTTACTACAATGAGCAGTTCTTC
J: TRBJ2-1; V: TRBV4-1; D: TRBD2; size: NA; CDR3: CASSQGPSGSSYNEQFF; DNA: TGCGCCAGCAGCCAAGGGCCTAGCGGGAGCTCCTACAATGAGCAGTTCTTC
J: TRBJ2-7; V: TRBV23-1; D: TRBD1; size: NA; CDR3: CASSQSPGQGESEQYF; DNA: TGCGCCAGCAGTCAATCGCCGGGACAGGGGGAGTCCGAGCAGTACTTC
J: TRBJ2-1; V: TRBV28; D: TRBD2; size: NA; CDR3: CASTPGTSGREEFF; DNA: TGTGCCAGCACCCCCGGGACTAGCGGGAGGGAGGAGTTCTTC
J: TRBJ2-1; V: TRBV15; D: TRBD1; size: NA; CDR3: CATSRGGTGNYNEQFF; DNA: TGTGCCACCAGCAGAGGAGGGACAGGGAATTACAATGAGCAGTTCTTC
J: TRBJ1-1; V: TRBV18; D: NA; size: once; CDR3: CASSPTVAGGTEAFF; DNA: TGTGCCAGCTCACCGACGGTTGCAGGAGGGACTGAAGCTTTCTTT
J: TRBJ2-5; V: TRBV11-2; D: TRBD2; size: NA; CDR3: CASSPGGSGAQETQYF; DNA: TGTGCCAGCAGCCCTGGGGGTAGCGGGGCCCAAGAGACCCAGTACTTC
J: TRBJ2-4; V: TRBV27; D: NA; size: NA; CDR3: CASSLVTGNIQYF; DNA: TGTGCCAGCAGTTTAGTGACAGGAAACATTCAGTACTTC
J: TRBJ2-7; V: TRBV28; D: NA; size: NA; CDR3: CASSLRGGSYEQYF; DNA: TGTGCCAGCAGTTTAAGGGGGGGGAGCTACGAGCAGTACTTC
J: TRBJ2-7; V: TRBV4-3; D: NA; size: NA; CDR3: CASSPATGTYEQYF; DNA: TGCGCCAGCAGCCCAGCGACGGGAACCTACGAGCAGTACTTC
J: TRBJ1-4; V: TRBV29-1; D: NA; size: NA; CDR3: CSAIGATNEKLFF; DNA: TGCAGCGCAATAGGTGCAACTAATGAAAAACTGTTTTTT
J: TRBJ2-6; V: TRBV15; D: NA; size: once; CDR3: CATSNPGGANVLTF; DNA: TGTGCCACCAGCAACCCGGGAGGGGCCAACGTCCTGACTTTC
J: TRBJ1-4; V: TRBV9; D: NA; size: NA; CDR3: CASSAQTGINEKLFF; DNA: TGTGCCAGCAGCGCCCAGACAGGAATAAATGAAAAACTGTTTTTT
J: TRBJ2-5; V: TRBV5-1; D: NA; size: NA; CDR3: CASSLEGKQETQYF; DNA: TGCGCCAGCAGCTTGGAGGGAAAACAAGAGACCCAGTACTTC
J: TRBJ2-7; V: TRBV9; D: NA; size: once; CDR3: CASSVSSWSSYEQYF; DNA: TGTGCCAGCAGCGTATCCAGCTGGAGCTCCTACGAGCAGTACTTC
J: TRBJ2-7; V: TRBV7-9; D: NA; size: NA; CDR3: CASSLEGGTYEQYF; DNA: TGTGCCAGCAGCTTAGAGGGGGGGACCTACGAGCAGTACTTC
J: TRBJ2-5; V: TRBV7-2; D: NA; size: once; CDR3: CASSPRQGRETQYF; DNA: TGTGCCAGCAGCCCCCGGCAGGGGCGGGAGACCCAGTACTTC
J: TRBJ2-3; V: TRBV9; D: NA; size: NA; CDR3: CASSVGWQGFDTQYF; DNA: TGTGCCAGCAGCGTAGGGTGGCAGGGGTTCGATACGCAGTATTTT
J: TRBJ2-1; V: TRBV6-1; D: NA; size: NA; CDR3: CASSGMQLSSYNEQFF; DNA: TGTGCCAGCAGTGGAATGCAACTGAGCTCCTACAATGAGCAGTTCTTC
J: TRBJ2-7; V: TRBV10-3; D: TRBD1; size: NA; CDR3: CAISEPGSGQGTYEQYF; DNA: TGTGCCATCAGTGAGCCGGGGTCGGGACAGGGGACCTACGAGCAGTACTTC
J: TRBJ2-7; V: TRBV30; D: NA; size: once; CDR3: CASTPEARGLEQYF; DNA: TGTGCCTCTACCCCTGAGGCCAGGGGACTCGAGCAGTACTTC
J: TRBJ2-2; V: TRBV28; D: NA; size: NA; CDR3: CASSKFTDTGELFF; DNA: TGTGCCAGCAGCAAATTCACCGACACCGGGGAGCTGTTTTTT
J: TRBJ2-7; V: TRBV4-1; D: TRBD2; size: NA; CDR3: CASSQGWTSGDSYEQYF; DNA: TGCGCCAGCAGCCAAGGATGGACTAGCGGGGACTCCTACGAGCAGTACTTC
J: TRBJ2-2; V: TRBV29-1; D: TRBD1; size: NA; CDR3: CSVVRGRSGELFF; DNA: TGCAGCGTTGTCAGGGGGCGGTCCGGGGAGCTGTTTTTT
J: TRBJ1-5; V: TRBV6-5; D: NA; size: NA; CDR3: CASSYSIQGNQPQHF; DNA: TGTGCCAGCAGTTACTCGATTCAGGGGAATCAGCCCCAGCATTTT
J: TRBJ2-1; V: TRBV5-4; D: TRBD2; size: NA; CDR3: CASSGGGYEQFF; DNA: TGTGCCAGCAGCGGCGGGGGATATGAGCAGTTCTTC
J: TRBJ2-7; V: TRBV28; D: NA; size: NA; CDR3: CASTGVGETYEQYF; DNA: TGTGCCAGCACAGGGGTAGGGGAGACCTACGAGCAGTACTTC
J: TRBJ1-1; V: TRBV7-2; D: NA; size: NA; CDR3: CASSLEGGTEAFF; DNA: TGTGCCAGCAGCTTAGAGGGGGGCACTGAAGCTTTCTTT
J: TRBJ1-2; V: TRBV6-5; D: NA; size: NA; CDR3: CASTNQGLGYGYTF; DNA: TGTGCCAGCACCAACCAGGGTTTAGGCTATGGCTACACCTTC